This T cell receptor (beta chain) comes out of a study of beta chain features in type 1 diabetes. Details on this clone: Its antigen is unidentified.

Expressed TCRB transcripts were sequenced after all isolated RNA was converted to cDNA. Produced via immunoSEQ multiplex PCR; TCRdb's table is partial and in-frame only. This repertoire shows fewer than 300,000 clones, roughly 22% found once; its top ten account for 0.028%. Study conclusions and caveats: Moderate but significant shortening of TCRB CDR3s was recorded in all four CD4+ subsets from Type 1 diabetes patients.

This CDR3 region has 10 residues. In germline, CDR1 is SQVTM, CDR2 ANQGSEA. V was cut by 4 bases and J by 8 bases, with 8 bases left in between. V usage is TRBV29-1 and J usage is TRBJ1-1, with D unclear. The source material was naive CD4+ T cells from blood. The clonotype was recovered from a woman aged 40-49 years with type 1 diabetes. CDR3 region: CSVVNREAFF. In DNA form, the CDR3 reads TGCAGCGTTGTGAACAGAGAAGCTTTCTTT.